These 24 T cell receptor beta chains share one sample of origin, sequenced in a study of blood T cells in healthy people across ages. A second about 6 to 12 cycle PCR used barcoded and J-beta primers. TCRdb re-analysed the 5' RACE reads in MiXCR, keeping a single row per CDR3 protein. The sample holds about 640,000 distinct CDR3 sequences, approximately 59% seen once. Source material: blood. These receptors all stem from a man between 60 and 75 years old in good health.

This clonotype has at least ten counts. The V call is TRBV7-2, the J call TRBJ1-6; D perhaps matches TRBD1 (5 bases). V dropped 5 bases and J dropped 5 bases, with 10 bases sitting between them. The CDR3 consists of 14 residues. Per germline, CDR1 SGHTA and CDR2 FQGNSA. The CDR3 loop reads CASSPGSNNSPLHF. The CDR3 DNA reads TGTGCCAGCAGCCCAGGGTCAAATAATTCACCCCTCCACTTT. Supplemented by reference TRBV7-2 and TRBJ1-6, the full variable domain reads GAGVSQSPSNKVTEKGKDVELRCDPISGHTALYWYRQSLGQGLEFLIYFQGNSAPDKSGLPSDRFSAERTGGSVSTLTIQRTQQEDSAVYLCASSPGSNNSPLHFGNGTRLTVT.

The chain couples TRBV4-2 to TRBJ2-5; TRBD2 might be the D (6 bases). The V gene lost 0 bases and the J gene lost 2 bases, with 13 bases spanning the gap. The V gene's germline CDR1 is LGHNA and CDR2 YNFKEQ. CDR3 length: 16 amino acids. CDR3: CASSQEFRGNQETQYF. CDR3 nucleotides: TGTGCCAGCAGCCAAGAGTTTCGGGGGAATCAAGAGACCCAGTACTTC.

This clonotype was recorded a few times. CDR3 in DNA: TGTGCCAGCAGTTTAAGCTCAATGAACACTGAAGCTTTCTTT. Translation gives CASSLSSMNTEAFF. The chain employs TRBV12-3 or TRBV12-4 and TRBJ1-1; no clear D. With 2 bases removed from V and 0 bases from J, the gap between germline ends came to 7 bases. The CDR3 covers 14 residues.

There are many counts of this clonotype. This rearrangement joins TRBV11-2 to TRBJ2-6; D remains unclear. This CDR3 is built from 14 residues. Germline V lookup: CDR1 SGHAT, CDR2 FQNNGV. Trimming shortened V by 5 bases and J by 0 bases, and 5 bases separated the two germline ends. CDR3 in DNA: TGTGCCAGCAGCGCCAACTCTGGGGCCAACGTCCTGACTTTC. Translating gives CASSANSGANVLTF.

The CDR3 sequence: CSASPGQGPYNEQFF. DNA for the CDR3: TGCAGTGCTAGTCCGGGACAGGGACCCTACAATGAGCAGTTCTTC. The chain links TRBV20-1 to TRBJ2-1; 9 bases line up with TRBD1. CDR1 and CDR2 from the germline V gene are DFQATT and SNEGSKA (reference sequence). V shed 3 bases and J 2 bases; nucleotides not matched to a gene: 5. The CDR3 runs 15 residues.

Details on this clonotype: A read error may produce the germline difference seen at one junction end. The chain employs TRBV10-3 and TRBJ2-7, with 7 bases matching TRBD2. The CDR3 loop spans 19 amino acids. Per the germline V gene, CDR1 is ENHRY and CDR2 is SYGVKD. CDR3 amino acids: CISPGGGGGPGIIAYEQYF. DNA of the CDR3: TGCATCAGTCCCGGAGGCGGGGGTGGTCCTGGAATTATTGCCTACGAGCAGTACTTC.

The rearrangement uses TRBV29-1 and TRBJ1-2; D is undetermined. There are 11 residues in the CDR3. Germline CDR1 and CDR2: SQVTM and ANQGSEA. The V and J ends lost 7 bases and 6 bases respectively, with 12 bases between them. CDR3 protein: CSAEGSDGYTF. The CDR3 DNA reads as TGCAGCGCGGAGGGCTCTGATGGCTACACCTTC.

The genes are TRBV7-2 and TRBJ2-5, with a tentative D call TRBD2 (5 bases). Trimming removed 5 bases at V and 11 bases at J, with 15 bases between. The CDR3 runs to 12 residues. From germline, CDR1 is SGHTA and CDR2 FQGNSA. The CDR3 here is CASSGSGVEQYF. CDR3 nucleotide sequence: TGTGCCAGCAGCGGATCCGGGGTTGAGCAGTACTTC. The whole variable domain, remainder taken from reference TRBV7-2 and TRBJ2-5, is GAGVSQSPSNKVTEKGKDVELRCDPISGHTALYWYRQSLGQGLEFLIYFQGNSAPDKSGLPSDRFSAERTGGSVSTLTIQRTQQEDSAVYLCASSGSGVEQYFGPGTRLLVL.

V usage is TRBV20-1 and J usage is TRBJ1-1; TRBD1 is a possible D gene (5 bases). V was shortened by 2 bases and J by 7 bases, with 17 bases between the two germline ends. The CDR3 is made up of 14 amino acids. Germline-derived CDR1 and CDR2 are DFQATT and SNEGSKA (reference sequence). This CDR3 reads CSARSDIVGVEAFF. The CDR3 DNA reads as TGCAGTGCTAGATCGGACATTGTTGGGGTTGAAGCTTTCTTT.

The chain combines TRBV6-1 with TRBJ1-6; D not certain. The germline gives CDR1 MNHNS, CDR2 SASEGT. CDR3 size: 18 residues. The V end was cut by 2 bases, the J end by 8 bases, with 22 bases between. CDR3 in amino acids: CASSEYGGRTATYSPLHF. CDR3 nucleotides: TGTGCCAGCAGTGAATATGGTGGCAGGACGGCAACATATTCACCCCTCCACTTT.

The V and J genes are TRBV4-1 and TRBJ2-2; D possibly corresponds to TRBD2 (5 bases). The germline gives CDR1 MGHRA, CDR2 YSYEKL. The CDR3 loop spans 15 amino acids. V shed 3 bases and J shed 3 bases, with 11 bases lying between them. CDR3 sequence: CASSHGSGDTGELFF. In nucleotides, the CDR3 is TGCGCCAGCAGCCATGGGAGCGGAGACACCGGGGAGCTGTTTTTT.

This clonotype was counted only a few times. This chain uses TRBV20-1 with TRBJ2-5; D uncertain. V was clipped by 4 bases and J by 1 base, with 10 bases between them. Germline-derived CDR1 and CDR2 are DFQATT and SNEGSKA (reference sequence). This CDR3 region has 13 residues. This chain's CDR3 is CSAIHRAQETQYF. The DNA for the CDR3 is TGCAGTGCTATCCACCGGGCCCAAGAGACCCAGTACTTC.

V is TRBV12-3 or TRBV12-4 and J is TRBJ2-1, with TRBD2 matching over 16 bases. The CDR3 is 15 residues long. J lost 12 bases, V lost 7 bases, and 9 bases had no gene match. The chain's CDR3 is CASKAGTSGGGVQFF. In DNA, the CDR3 is TGTGCCAGCAAGGCCGGGACTAGCGGGGGGGGTGTGCAGTTCTTC.

This clonotype came up a few times. The J gene is TRBJ2-3, the V gene TRBV4-2; 8 bases fit TRBD2. The CDR3 length is 14 residues. The V gene end was trimmed by 4 bases and the J gene end by 4 bases; junction bases not matched to a gene: 4. Germline-derived CDR1 and CDR2 are LGHNA and YNFKEQ. The CDR3 loop is CASSRGGPPDTQYF. The CDR3 coding sequence is TGTGCCAGCAGCCGCGGGGGGCCCCCAGATACGCAGTATTTT.

This sequence joins TRBV5-5 and TRBJ2-7; 12 nucleotides align to TRBD2. Germline V gene lookup returns CDR1 SGHKS and CDR2 YYEKEE (reference sequence). The CDR3 totals 20 residues. With 4 bases clipped from V and 2 bases from J, the junction kept 19 bases outside the gene matches. The CDR3 spells CASSKGGLAGGKKTTYEQYF. The CDR3 bases are TGTGCCAGCAGCAAGGGCGGCCTAGCGGGGGGGAAAAAAACAACCTACGAGCAGTACTTC.

This sequence joins TRBV20-1 and TRBJ1-2; 8 nucleotides agree with TRBD1. CDR3 length: 15 residues. J lost 6 bases, V lost 1 base, and 10 bases had no gene match. Looked up from germline, CDR1 is DFQATT and CDR2 is SNEGSKA (reference sequence). CDR3 bases: TGCAGTGCTAGAGGGGAGAGACAGGGGAGAGATGGCTACACCTTC. The encoded protein is CSARGERQGRDGYTF.

The chain links TRBV9 to TRBJ2-3; D unclear. CDR1 and CDR2 (germline): SGDLS, YYNGEE. The V end was cut by 0 bases, the J end by 4 bases, with 12 bases between. The CDR3 sequence is 15 residues long. CDR3 sequence reads: CASSVGPQAADTQYF. For the CDR3, the DNA is TGTGCCAGCAGCGTAGGACCCCAGGCAGCAGATACGCAGTATTTT.

CDR3 region: CAITRDRGGNTGELFF. The CDR3 DNA sequence: TGTGCCATCACCCGAGACAGGGGAGGGAACACCGGGGAGCTGTTTTTT. The genes are TRBV10-3 and TRBJ2-2; TRBD1 aligns across 8 bases. There are 16 residues in the CDR3. CDR1 and CDR2 (germline): ENHRY, SYGVKD. The J segment lost 1 base and the V segment lost 7 bases, leaving 8 bases of the junction unmatched.

The chain is built from TRBV6-6 and TRBJ2-2, with TRBD2 identical over 7 bases. The CDR3 sequence is 17 residues long. V trimming: 6 bases; J trimming: 4 bases; junction bases outside the gene matches: 14. Germline V gene sequence: CDR1 MNHNY, CDR2 SVGAGI (reference sequence). The CDR3 region is CASRDPAGDVGTGELFF. The CDR3 DNA follows: TGTGCCAGCAGGGATCCGGCGGGGGACGTAGGCACCGGGGAGCTGTTTTTT.

This chain connects TRBV29-1 to TRBJ2-1; D may be TRBD1 (6 bases). CDR1 is SQVTM, CDR2 ANQGSEA, per germline. The CDR3 is made up of 14 amino acids. Deletions cut 6 bases from V and 4 bases from J, with 16 bases between. The CDR3 sequence is CSVGQYRLYNEQFF. CDR3 nucleotides: TGCAGCGTAGGACAGTATCGACTTTACAATGAGCAGTTCTTC.

The chain links TRBV20-1 to TRBJ1-5; TRBD1 matches at 7 bases. The CDR3 spans 14 residues. The J segment lost 1 base and the V segment lost 4 bases, leaving 4 bases of the junction unmatched. Germline assignment: CDR1 DFQATT and CDR2 SNEGSKA (reference sequence). This CDR3 reads CSATAGQSNQPQHF. The CDR3 region has the DNA TGCAGTGCTACCGCGGGACAGAGCAATCAGCCCCAGCATTTT.

This clonotype was found a few times. The chain uses TRBV5-1 and TRBJ2-6; D is possibly TRBD1 (6 bases). The CDR3 sequence is 15 residues long. CDR1 is SGHRS and CDR2 is YFSETQ in the germline V gene. V was pared by 1 base and J by 3 bases, with 8 bases between. This CDR3 is CASSLRGGGANVLTF. CDR3 DNA: TGCGCCAGCAGCTTGAGAGGGGGTGGGGCCAACGTCCTGACTTTC.

This clonotype was detected a few times. This chain uses TRBV29-1 with TRBJ2-1, with D possibly being TRBD2 (6 bases). Trimming stripped 4 bases from V and 9 bases from J, with 22 bases between. The CDR3 covers 15 residues. CDR1 is SQVTM, CDR2 ANQGSEA, per germline. CDR3 in amino acids: CSVGGAGNIIGEQFF. The CDR3 nucleotides read TGCAGCGTTGGAGGGGCGGGGAACATAATCGGTGAGCAGTTCTTC.

The CDR3, as DNA: TGCAGTGCGGGGGACACGATGAACACTGAAGCTTTCTTT. It is translated as CSAGDTMNTEAFF. This rearrangement joins TRBV20-1 to TRBJ1-1; D may be TRBD1 (6 bases). This CDR3 is built from 13 residues. V gave up 6 bases and J gave up 0 bases, with 11 bases separating them. Germline loops: CDR1 DFQATT, CDR2 SNEGSKA (reference sequence).